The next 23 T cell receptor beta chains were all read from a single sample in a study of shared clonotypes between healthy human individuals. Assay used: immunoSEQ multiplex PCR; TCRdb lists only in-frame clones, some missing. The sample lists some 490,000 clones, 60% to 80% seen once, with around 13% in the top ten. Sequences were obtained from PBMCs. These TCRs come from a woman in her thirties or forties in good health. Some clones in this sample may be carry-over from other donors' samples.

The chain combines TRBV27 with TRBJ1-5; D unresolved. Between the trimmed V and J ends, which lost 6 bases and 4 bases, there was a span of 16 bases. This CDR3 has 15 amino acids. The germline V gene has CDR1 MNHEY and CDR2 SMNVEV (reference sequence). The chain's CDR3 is CASSPLSPPNQPQHF. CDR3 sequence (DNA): TGTGCCAGCAGCCCCCTGTCTCCCCCGAATCAGCCCCAGCATTTT.

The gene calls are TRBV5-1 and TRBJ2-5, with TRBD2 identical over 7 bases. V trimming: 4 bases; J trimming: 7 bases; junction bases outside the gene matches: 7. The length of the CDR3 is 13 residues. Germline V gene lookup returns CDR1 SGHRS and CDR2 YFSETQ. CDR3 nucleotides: TGCGCCAGCAGCCATCTAGGGGAGGGGACCCAGTACTTC. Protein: CASSHLGEGTQYF.

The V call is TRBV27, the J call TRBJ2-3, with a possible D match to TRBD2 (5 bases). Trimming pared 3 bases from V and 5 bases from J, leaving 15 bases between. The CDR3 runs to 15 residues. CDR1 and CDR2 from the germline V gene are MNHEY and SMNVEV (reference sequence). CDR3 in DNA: TGTGCCAGCAGTTTGGGAGTCGGGATAGAAGATACGCAGTATTTT. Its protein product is CASSLGVGIEDTQYF.

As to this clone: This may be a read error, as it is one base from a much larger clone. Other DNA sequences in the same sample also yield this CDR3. The CDR3 sequence: CASSPGGGSTEAFF. The CDR3 bases are TGCGCCAGCAGCCCAGGAGGGGGAAGCACTGAAGCTTTCTTT. The V and J genes are TRBV5-1 and TRBJ1-1, with D possibly TRBD1 on 6 matching bases. Germline V lookup: CDR1 SGHRS, CDR2 YFSETQ. The CDR3 runs 14 residues. V lost 4 bases, J lost 4 bases, and 14 bases lay in between.

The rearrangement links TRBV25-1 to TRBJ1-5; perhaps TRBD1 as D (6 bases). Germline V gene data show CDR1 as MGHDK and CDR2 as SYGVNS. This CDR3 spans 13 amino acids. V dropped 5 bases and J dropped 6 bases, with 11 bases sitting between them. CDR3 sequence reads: CASSRGQSQPQHF. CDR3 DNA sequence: TGTGCCAGCAGTCGGGGGCAAAGTCAGCCCCAGCATTTT.

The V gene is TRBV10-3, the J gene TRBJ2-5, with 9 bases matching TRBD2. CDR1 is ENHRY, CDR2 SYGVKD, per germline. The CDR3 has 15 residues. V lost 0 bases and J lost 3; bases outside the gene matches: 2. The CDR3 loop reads CAISESGGREETQYF. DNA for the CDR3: TGTGCCATCAGTGAGTCGGGCGGGAGGGAAGAGACCCAGTACTTC.

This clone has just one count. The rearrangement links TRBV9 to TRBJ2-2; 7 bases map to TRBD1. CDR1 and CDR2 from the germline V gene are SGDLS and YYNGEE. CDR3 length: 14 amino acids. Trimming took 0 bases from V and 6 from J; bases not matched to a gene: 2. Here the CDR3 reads CASSVEGGSGELFF. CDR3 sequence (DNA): TGTGCCAGCAGCGTAGAAGGGGGCTCCGGGGAGCTGTTTTTT. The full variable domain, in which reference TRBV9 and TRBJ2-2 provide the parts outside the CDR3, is DSGVTQTPKHLITATGQRVTLRCSPRSGDLSVYWYQQSLDQGLQFLIQYYNGEERAKGNILERFSAQQFPDLHSELNLSSLELGDSALYFCASSVEGGSGELFFGEGSRLTVL.

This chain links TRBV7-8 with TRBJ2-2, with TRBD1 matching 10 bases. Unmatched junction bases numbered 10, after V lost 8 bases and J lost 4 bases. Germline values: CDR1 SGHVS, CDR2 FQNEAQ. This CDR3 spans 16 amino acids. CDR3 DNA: TGTGCCAGCTCCGGGACAGGGGTCGGTCTCACCGGGGAGCTGTTTTTT. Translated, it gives CASSGTGVGLTGELFF.

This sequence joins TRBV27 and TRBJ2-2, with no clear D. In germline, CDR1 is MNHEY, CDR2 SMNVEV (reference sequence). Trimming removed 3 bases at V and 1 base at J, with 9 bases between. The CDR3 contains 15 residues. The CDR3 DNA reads TGTGCCAGCAGTTTCCTCGGGCAGAACACCGGGGAGCTGTTTTTT. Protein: CASSFLGQNTGELFF.

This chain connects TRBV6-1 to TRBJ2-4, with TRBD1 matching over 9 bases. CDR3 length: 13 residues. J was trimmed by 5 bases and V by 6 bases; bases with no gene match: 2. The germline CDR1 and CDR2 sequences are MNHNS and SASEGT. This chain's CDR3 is CASRGTGQNIQYF. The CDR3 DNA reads TGTGCCAGCAGGGGGACAGGGCAAAACATTCAGTACTTC.

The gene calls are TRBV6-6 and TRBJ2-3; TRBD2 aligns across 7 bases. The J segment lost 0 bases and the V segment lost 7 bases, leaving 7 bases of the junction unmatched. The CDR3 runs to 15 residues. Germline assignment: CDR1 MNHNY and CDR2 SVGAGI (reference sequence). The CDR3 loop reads CASTPGGSSTDTQYF. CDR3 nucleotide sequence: TGTGCCAGCACCCCCGGGGGGAGTAGCACAGATACGCAGTATTTT.

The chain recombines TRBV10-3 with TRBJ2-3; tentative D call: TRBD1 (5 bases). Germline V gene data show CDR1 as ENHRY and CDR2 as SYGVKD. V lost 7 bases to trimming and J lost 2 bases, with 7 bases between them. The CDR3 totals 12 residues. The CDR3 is CAIKDNTDTQYF. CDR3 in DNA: TGTGCCATCAAGGACAACACAGATACGCAGTATTTT.

CDR3 protein: CASSSGIVYTGELFF. CDR3 in DNA: TGTGCCAGCAGTAGCGGGATCGTCTACACCGGGGAGCTGTTTTTT. The chain is built from TRBV25-1 and TRBJ2-2; 7 bases are a match to TRBD2. Germline values: CDR1 MGHDK, CDR2 SYGVNS. The V gene end was trimmed by 5 bases and the J gene end by 3 bases; junction bases not matched to a gene: 6. This CDR3 is 15 amino acids long. Together with reference TRBV25-1 and TRBJ2-2, the CDR3 gives the full variable domain: EADIYQTPRYLVIGTGKKITLECSQTMGHDKMYWYQQDPGMELHLIHYSYGVNSTEKGDLSSESTVSRIRTEHFPLTLESARPSHTSQYLCASSSGIVYTGELFFGEGSRLTVL.

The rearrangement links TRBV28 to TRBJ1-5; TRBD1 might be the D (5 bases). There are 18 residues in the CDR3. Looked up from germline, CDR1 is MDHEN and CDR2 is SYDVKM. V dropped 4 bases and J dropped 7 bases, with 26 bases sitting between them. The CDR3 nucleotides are TGTGCCAGCAGTTCGCGACGTCTAATCCGGGAGGGGAGACAGCCCCAGCATTTT. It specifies CASSSRRLIREGRQPQHF.

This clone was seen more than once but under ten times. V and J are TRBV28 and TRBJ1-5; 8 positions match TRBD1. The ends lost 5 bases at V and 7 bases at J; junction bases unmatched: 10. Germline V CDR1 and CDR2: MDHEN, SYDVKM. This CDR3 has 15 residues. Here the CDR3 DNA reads TGTGCCAGCAGTACCAGGGGGCGCGGTAACCAGCCCCAGCATTTT. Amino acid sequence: CASSTRGRGNQPQHF.

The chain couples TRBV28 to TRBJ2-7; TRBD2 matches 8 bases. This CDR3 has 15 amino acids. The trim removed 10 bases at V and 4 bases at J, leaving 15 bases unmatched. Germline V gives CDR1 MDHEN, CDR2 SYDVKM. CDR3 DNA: TGTGCCATCGACCCCGGGGGGGCGCAGGGTTACGAGCAGTACTTC. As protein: CAIDPGGAQGYEQYF.

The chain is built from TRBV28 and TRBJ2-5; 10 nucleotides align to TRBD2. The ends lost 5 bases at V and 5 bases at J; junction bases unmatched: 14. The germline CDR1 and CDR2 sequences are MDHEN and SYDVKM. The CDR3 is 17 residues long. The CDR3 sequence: CASSPSSGRAWRETQYF. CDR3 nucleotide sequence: TGTGCCAGCAGTCCCTCTAGCGGGAGAGCTTGGCGGGAGACCCAGTACTTC.

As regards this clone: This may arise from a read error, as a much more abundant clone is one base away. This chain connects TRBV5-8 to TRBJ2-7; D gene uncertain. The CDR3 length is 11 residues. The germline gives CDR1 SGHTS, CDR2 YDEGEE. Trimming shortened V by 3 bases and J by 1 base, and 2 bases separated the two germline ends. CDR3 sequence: CASSSSYEQYF. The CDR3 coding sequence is TGTGCCAGCAGCTCTTCCTACGAGCAGTACTTC. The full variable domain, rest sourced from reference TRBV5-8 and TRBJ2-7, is EAGVTQSPTHLIKTRGQQATLRCSPISGHTSVYWYQQALGLGLQFLLWYDEGEERNRGNFPPRFSGRQFPNYSSELNVNALELEDSALYLCASSSSYEQYFGPGTRLTVT.

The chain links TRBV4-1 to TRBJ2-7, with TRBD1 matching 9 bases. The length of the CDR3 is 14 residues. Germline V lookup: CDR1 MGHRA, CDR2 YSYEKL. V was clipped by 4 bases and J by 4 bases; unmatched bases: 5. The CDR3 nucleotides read TGCGCCAGCAGCCGCCGGGACAGGGTTTACGAGCAGTACTTC. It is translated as CASSRRDRVYEQYF.

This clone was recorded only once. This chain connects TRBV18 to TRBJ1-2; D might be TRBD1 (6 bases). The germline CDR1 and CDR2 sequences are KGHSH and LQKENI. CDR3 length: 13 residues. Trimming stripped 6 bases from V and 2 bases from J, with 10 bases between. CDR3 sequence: CASSTQGNYGYTF. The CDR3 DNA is TGTGCCAGCTCGACCCAGGGGAACTATGGCTACACCTTC.

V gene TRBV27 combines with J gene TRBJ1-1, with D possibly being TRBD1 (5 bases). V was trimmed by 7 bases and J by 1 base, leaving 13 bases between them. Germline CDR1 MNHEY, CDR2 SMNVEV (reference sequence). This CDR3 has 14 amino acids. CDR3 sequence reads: CASNHWGGNTEAFF. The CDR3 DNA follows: TGTGCCAGCAACCATTGGGGGGGGAACACTGAAGCTTTCTTT.

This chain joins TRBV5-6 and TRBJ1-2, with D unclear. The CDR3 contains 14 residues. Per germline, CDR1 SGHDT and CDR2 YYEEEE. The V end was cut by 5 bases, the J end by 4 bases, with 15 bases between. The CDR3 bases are TGTGCCAGCAGGACACCGTCAGAACGCTATGGCTACACCTTC. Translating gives CASRTPSERYGYTF.

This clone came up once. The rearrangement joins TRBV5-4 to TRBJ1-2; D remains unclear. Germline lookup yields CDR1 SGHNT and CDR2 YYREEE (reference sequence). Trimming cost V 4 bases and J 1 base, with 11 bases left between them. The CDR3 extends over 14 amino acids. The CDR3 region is CASSRDNGNYGYTF. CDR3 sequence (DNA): TGTGCCAGCAGCCGTGACAACGGTAACTATGGCTACACCTTC. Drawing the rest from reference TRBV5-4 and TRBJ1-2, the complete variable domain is ETGVTQSPTHLIKTRGQQVTLRCSSQSGHNTVSWYQQALGQGPQFIFQYYREEENGRGNFPPRFSGLQFPNYSSELNVNALELDDSALYLCASSRDNGNYGYTFGSGTRLTVV.